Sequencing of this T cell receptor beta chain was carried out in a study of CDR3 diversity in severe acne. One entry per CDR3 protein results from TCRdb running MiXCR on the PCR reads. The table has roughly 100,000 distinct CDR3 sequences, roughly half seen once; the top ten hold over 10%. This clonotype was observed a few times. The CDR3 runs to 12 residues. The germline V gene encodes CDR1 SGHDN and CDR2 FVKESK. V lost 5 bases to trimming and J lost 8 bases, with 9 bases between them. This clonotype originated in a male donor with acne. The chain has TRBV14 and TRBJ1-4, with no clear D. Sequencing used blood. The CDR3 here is CASSYDREKLFF. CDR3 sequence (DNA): TGTGCCAGCAGCTACGATAGGGAAAAACTGTTTTTT.